Presented here are 18 T cell receptor beta chains from one specimen sequenced in a study of T-cell memory formation after mild COVID-19. Each CDR3 protein is one row after TCRdb ran MiXCR on the 5' RACE reads. The repertoire holds around 320,000 distinct CDR3 sequences, with roughly a fifth as singletons. The sample comprised PBMCs or a T cell subset sorted from them (not recorded which). The receptor source for this set is a man younger than 35 who had mild COVID-19 (a few samples of this study predate the infection). Cell type and time point are not known.

V is TRBV6-1 and J is TRBJ2-7, with 10 bases aligning to TRBD1. Germline CDR1 is MNHNS and CDR2 is SASEGT. The V segment lost 7 bases and the J segment 2 bases; nucleotides outside the gene matches: 5. The CDR3 contains 14 residues. Here the CDR3 DNA reads TGTGCCAGCAATTCCGGACAGGGGGCCTACGAGCAGTACTTC. It encodes CASNSGQGAYEQYF.

V gene TRBV4-1 combines with J gene TRBJ2-7; 8 bases align to TRBD1. The CDR3 runs to 17 residues. V lost 3 bases, J lost 2 bases, and 12 bases stayed unmatched. CDR1 and CDR2 (germline): MGHRA, YSYEKL. Here the CDR3 reads CASSQSGGPGGTYEQYF. CDR3 coding DNA: TGCGCCAGCAGCCAGAGCGGAGGCCCAGGGGGCACCTACGAGCAGTACTTC.

This clonotype was recorded at least ten times. The gene calls are TRBV7-9 and TRBJ2-5; perhaps TRBD1 as D (6 bases). Trimming took off 6 bases at V and 3 bases at J, with 14 bases between the two ends. There are 14 residues in the CDR3. Germline loops: CDR1 SEHNR, CDR2 FQNEAQ (reference sequence). In DNA, the CDR3 is TGTGCCAGCAGTCTCCGGACAGAGAAAGAGACCCAGTACTTC. Protein product: CASSLRTEKETQYF.

A few counts support this clonotype. The chain combines TRBV9 with TRBJ2-7; D unclear. Per germline, CDR1 SGDLS and CDR2 YYNGEE. The CDR3 is made up of 13 amino acids. The V and J ends lost 3 bases and 4 bases respectively, with 11 bases between them. CDR3 nucleotide sequence: TGTGCCAGCAGCGCCGACGAGGCGTACGAGCAGTACTTC. Translation gives CASSADEAYEQYF.

The chain uses TRBV7-2 and TRBJ2-4; 10 bases are a match to TRBD2. From germline, CDR1 is SGHTA and CDR2 FQGNSA. This CDR3 spans 14 amino acids. The V gene end was trimmed by 5 bases and the J gene end by 12 bases; junction bases not matched to a gene: 10. The CDR3 bases are TGTGCCAGCAGCCAAAACTTAGCGGGGGGTTCTCAGTACTTC. This translates into CASSQNLAGGSQYF.

This clonotype was counted a few times. Germline is not matched at one junction end, which may reflect a read error. This CDR3 reads CATSRGAETQYF. In DNA, the CDR3 is TGTGCCACCAGCCGGGGGGCGGAGACCCAGTACTTC. The rearrangement uses TRBV7-2 and TRBJ2-5, with D possibly TRBD2 on 7 matching bases. Germline CDR1 reads SGHTA; CDR2 reads FQGNSA. The CDR3 runs 12 residues. The full variable domain, rest sourced from reference TRBV7-2 and TRBJ2-5, is GAGVSQSPSNKVTEKGKDVELRCDPISGHTALYWYRQSLGQGLEFLIYFQGNSAPDKSGLPSDRFSAERTGGSVSTLTIQRTQQEDSAVYLCATSRGAETQYFGPGTRLLVL.

The chain recombines TRBV29-1 with TRBJ2-3; a weak D match, TRBD1 (5 bases). The germline CDR1 and CDR2 sequences are SQVTM and ANQGSEA. Deletions cut 6 bases from V and 5 bases from J, with 12 bases between. The CDR3 totals 12 residues. CDR3 sequence: CSVVQDQDTQYF. For the CDR3, the DNA is TGCAGCGTGGTACAGGATCAAGATACGCAGTATTTT.

The sample holds a few counts of this clonotype. This chain uses TRBV10-3 with TRBJ2-1; D might be TRBD2 (5 bases). The CDR3 has 15 amino acids. The V end was cut by 10 bases, the J end by 1 base, with 17 bases between. Germline V gives CDR1 ENHRY, CDR2 SYGVKD. The CDR3 loop reads CATHGVWGSYNEQFF. The CDR3 bases are TGTGCCACCCACGGGGTTTGGGGATCCTACAATGAGCAGTTCTTC.

The V gene is TRBV6-2 or TRBV6-3, the J gene TRBJ2-2; 8 nucleotides line up with TRBD1. The junction had 4 bases not matched to a gene; V was cut back by 6 bases and J by 4 bases. The CDR3 has 14 amino acids. From germline, CDR1 is MNHEY and CDR2 SVGEGT. CDR3 sequence: CASRTRGRTGELFF. In DNA form, the CDR3 reads TGTGCCAGCAGAACCAGGGGGCGCACCGGGGAGCTGTTTTTT.

In its sample, this clonotype was seen a few times. The rearrangement uses TRBV7-9 and TRBJ2-3; 10 bases are shared with TRBD2. V shed 5 bases and J 0 bases; nucleotides not matched to a gene: 20. The CDR3 length is 21 residues. Germline loops: CDR1 SEHNR, CDR2 FQNEAQ (reference sequence). The CDR3 nucleotides read TGTGCCAGCAGCCCACAAGCGGGGGGGTTGGACCCAATTCCTAGCACAGATACGCAGTATTTT. Its protein is CASSPQAGGLDPIPSTDTQYF.

J is TRBJ1-2 and V is TRBV5-1, with TRBD1 matching over 9 bases. This CDR3 is 18 amino acids long. The J segment lost 2 bases and the V segment lost 0 bases, leaving 11 bases of the junction unmatched. Germline V gene sequence: CDR1 SGHRS, CDR2 YFSETQ. The CDR3 DNA reads TGCGCCAGCAGCTTGGCTGACAGGGGGGCCCTCCCGAACTATGGCTACACCTTC. Residues: CASSLADRGALPNYGYTF.

CDR3 in DNA: TGTGCCATCAGTGAGTCTTTGGACGGCCCCTACAATGAGCAGTTCTTC. Encoded protein: CAISESLDGPYNEQFF. V gene TRBV10-3 combines with J gene TRBJ2-1; D gene uncertain. Germline V CDR1 and CDR2: ENHRY, SYGVKD. The CDR3 totals 16 residues. V was cut by 0 bases and J by 2 bases, with 11 bases left in between.

V usage is TRBV3-1 and J usage is TRBJ1-2; D perhaps matches TRBD1 (6 bases). Trimming shortened V by 5 bases and J by 3 bases, and 16 bases separated the two germline ends. The CDR3 is made up of 15 amino acids. From germline, CDR1 is LGHDT and CDR2 YNNKEL (reference sequence). DNA for the CDR3: TGTGCCAGCAGCTGGGGACGCCCAGGGGACTATGGCTACACCTTC. It yields the protein CASSWGRPGDYGYTF.

This clonotype was observed a handful of times. The rearrangement links TRBV4-3 to TRBJ2-3; 8 nucleotides line up with TRBD2. This CDR3 contains 18 residues. Trimming removed 0 bases from V and 1 base from J; junction bases left unmatched: 9. The germline CDR1 and CDR2 sequences are LGHNA and YSLEER. The CDR3 bases are TGCGCCAGCAGCCAAGACCCTAGAGCGGGGGCCCGCACAGATACGCAGTATTTT. Amino acids: CASSQDPRAGARTDTQYF.

The V and J genes are TRBV4-3 and TRBJ2-6, with 7 bases matching TRBD2. This CDR3 has 16 residues. Unmatched junction bases numbered 1, after V lost 0 bases and J lost 2 bases. Germline V lookup: CDR1 LGHNA, CDR2 YSLEER. Written as DNA, the CDR3 is TGCGCCAGCAGCCAAGACCGGGGGGCTGGGGCCAACGTCCTGACTTTC. Protein sequence: CASSQDRGAGANVLTF.

This sequence joins TRBV21-1 and TRBJ1-5; no check of the table's D call, TRBD1, against the DNA was made. TRBV21-1 is reported as a pseudogene. CDR3 length: 16 residues. CDR3 loop: CARSPRVEGYNQPQHF. The CDR3, as DNA: TGTGCCAGGAGTCCCAGGGTTGAGGGGTACAATCAGCCCCAGCATTTT.

This clonotype was counted only a few times. The rearrangement joins TRBV5-5 to TRBJ1-6; 9 positions agree with TRBD1. This CDR3 is 14 amino acids long. Germline loops: CDR1 SGHKS, CDR2 YYEKEE (reference sequence). V shed 2 bases, J shed 10 bases, and the junction held 4 bases outside the gene matches. CDR3 coding DNA: TGTGCCAGCAGCTTCGGGACAGGGCGATCACCCCTCCACTTT. Amino acids: CASSFGTGRSPLHF.

This sequence joins TRBV14 and TRBJ2-5; no clear D gene. Trimming stripped 0 bases from V and 7 bases from J, with 6 bases between. Germline loops: CDR1 SGHDN, CDR2 FVKESK. This CDR3 is 12 amino acids long. Here the CDR3 reads CASSQDVLTQYF. The CDR3 nucleotides are TGTGCCAGCAGCCAAGACGTCTTGACCCAGTACTTC.